Shown below are 2 T cell receptor beta chains from a single sample sequenced in a study of blood T cells in healthy people across ages. Then a second PCR, running roughly 7 to 11 cycles, was carried out with a sample-barcoded 5' primer and a J-beta primer mix. A single record per CDR3 protein comes from TCRdb applying MiXCR to the 5' RACE reads. The sample gives nearly 800,000 distinct CDR3 sequences, 20% to 30% of which show up once; under 4% is in the top ten. Separately, the same data were catalogued under a study of T cells of mothers and their children.

Material: blood. These receptors were collected from a boy younger than 18 in good health.

This clonotype was counted a few times. One end of the junction varies from germline; a read error may be responsible. V usage is TRBV2 and J usage is TRBJ2-5; the D gene is possibly TRBD2 (7 bases). The CDR3 is 16 amino acids. CDR1 is SNHLY and CDR2 is FYNNEI in the germline V gene. The CDR3 DNA is TGTGCCAGCAGTGAGATCGCGGGGGCCTTAAAAGAGGCCCAGTACTTC. Encoded protein: CASSEIAGALKEAQYF. The full variable domain, completed using reference TRBV2 and TRBJ2-5, is EPEVTQTPSHQVTQMGQEVILRCVPISNHLYFYWYRQILGQKVEFLVSFYNNEISEKSEIFDDQFSVERPDGSNFTLKIRSTKLEDSAMYFCASSEIAGALKEAQYFGPGTRLLVL.

Only a few counts were recorded for this clonotype. The gene calls are TRBV7-2 and TRBJ2-5; TRBD1 aligns across 9 bases. The CDR3 sequence is 16 residues long. V shed 7 bases, J shed 5 bases, and the junction held 14 bases outside the gene matches. In germline, CDR1 is SGHTA, CDR2 FQGNSA. The CDR3 sequence is CASIHRWDRALETQYF. CDR3 nucleotide sequence: TGTGCCAGCATACACCGTTGGGACAGGGCCTTGGAGACCCAGTACTTC.